This entry concerns a single T cell receptor beta chain. Its antigen is currently unknown. These data originate in a study of CD4 T cells in relation to SARS-CoV-2 and coronaviruses. Study-wide points: Each donor contributed either pre-pandemic or post-infection samples, not both. Monoreactive clones expanded significantly more to SARS-CoV-2 than crossreactive clones did.

TCRdb's table, derived via immunoSEQ multiplex PCR, lists solely in-frame clones and lacks some. The data show tens of thousands of clones, more than 60% seen once. The CDR3 has 15 residues. Germline V gene sequence: CDR1 LNHDA, CDR2 SQIVND (reference sequence). J lost 7 bases, V lost 3 bases, and 7 bases had no gene match. This chain connects TRBV19 to TRBJ2-1, with 9 bases lining up with TRBD2. This sequence originates from an adult with COVID-19. Sequenced sample: memory CD4+ T cells from PBMCs, cultured in vitro. The CDR3 is CASSIRREGRNEQFF. DNA for the CDR3: TGTGCCAGTAGTATTCGGCGGGAGGGCCGTAATGAGCAGTTCTTC.